The TCR beta chain described here comes from a study of CD4+ T cells in melanoma. Repertoires were generated with immunoSEQ multiplex PCR, while TCRdb's copy carries only in-frame clones and drops some. The sample consists of some 13,000 clones, 68% of them appearing once. Trimming took 10 bases from V and 0 from J, leaving 11 bases between them. The CDR3 sequence is 13 residues long. Germline V gene data show CDR1 as LNHDA and CDR2 as SQIVND (reference sequence). Concerning this clone itself: What it binds is unknown.

Whole-study findings and limits: Neoantigen-specific CD4+ T cells in melanoma reportedly had diverse differentiation states.

The clonotype was recovered from a human donor with melanoma. The sequencing input was cells from a culture (not recorded whether cultured in vitro). This sequence joins TRBV19 and TRBJ2-3; D may correspond to TRBD1 or TRBD2 (5 bases each). CDR3 loop: CATKRGSTDTQYF. The CDR3 region has the DNA TGTGCCACGAAACGGGGCAGCACAGATACGCAGTATTTT.